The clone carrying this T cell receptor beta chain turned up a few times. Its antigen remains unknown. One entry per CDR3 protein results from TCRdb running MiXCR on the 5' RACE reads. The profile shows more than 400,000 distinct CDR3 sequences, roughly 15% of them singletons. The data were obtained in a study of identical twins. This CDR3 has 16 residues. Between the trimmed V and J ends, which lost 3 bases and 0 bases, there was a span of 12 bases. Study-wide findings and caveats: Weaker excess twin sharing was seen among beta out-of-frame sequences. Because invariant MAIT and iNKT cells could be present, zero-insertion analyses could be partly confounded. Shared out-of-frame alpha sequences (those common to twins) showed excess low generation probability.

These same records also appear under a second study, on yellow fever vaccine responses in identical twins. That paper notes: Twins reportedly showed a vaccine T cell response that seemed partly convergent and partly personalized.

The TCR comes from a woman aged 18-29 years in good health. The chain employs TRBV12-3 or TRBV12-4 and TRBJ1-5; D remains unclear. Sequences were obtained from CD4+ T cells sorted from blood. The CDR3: CASSFGTKYSNQPQHF. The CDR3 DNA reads TGTGCCAGCAGTTTCGGCACGAAATATAGCAATCAGCCCCAGCATTTT.